The entry that follows covers one TCR beta chain sequence. Its specificity is not known. This entry is derived from a study of cytomegalovirus exposure and HLA in healthy donors. Study-level points and caveats: Testing in vitro showed three CMV-associated chains specific for CMV antigens. The study listed some 160 cytomegalovirus-associated TCR beta chains.

The CDR3 sequence is 18 residues long. The V gene's germline CDR1 is MNHEY and CDR2 SMNVEV (reference sequence). Trimming left V 3 bases short and J 2 bases short, with 23 bases between. The donors were members of the validation cohort comprising approximately 110 subjects, separate from the roughly 650-subject first cohort. The protocol was immunoSEQ multiplex PCR, while the TCRdb copy is restricted to in-frame clones and leaves out a portion. The sample gives more than 250,000 clones, 90% of which show up once; around 3.3% is in the top ten. The receptor's source is a woman in her thirties in good health and CMV-seronegative. The chain joins TRBV27 to TRBJ2-7; weak D call: TRBD2 (6 bases). Sequencing was carried out using PBMCs. The CDR3 here is CASSFGRDRKRAPYEQYF. CDR3 DNA: TGTGCCAGCAGTTTCGGAAGAGATCGAAAGCGGGCACCCTACGAGCAGTACTTC.